This T cell receptor (beta chain) was identified in a study of cytomegalovirus exposure and HLA in healthy donors. Across the study: Earlier sequencing of approximately 180 million T cells yielded roughly 100 million unique TCR beta sequences. Findings and limits, study-wide: It was 150 to 200 TCR beta chains that were listed as cytomegalovirus-associated. Segments of the TCR beta V type were, in most cases, productive about 87% or about 30% of the time in an earlier analysis.

Notes on this clone: Its cognate antigen is unknown.

The PCR had 60 Vbeta and 13 Jbeta primers. Under the authors' procedure: About 9.9 million of the roughly 77 million unique TCR beta chains counted in a later analysis were shared. This table comes from immunoSEQ multiplex PCR, and its TCRdb copy is limited to in-frame clones, with some not included. D and trimming come from the DNA, and the V and J calls and clone size come from that table. In the table there are roughly 180,000 clones, 70% to 80% of which are singletons. Trimming left V 1 base short and J 3 bases short, with 7 bases between. Germline CDR1 is MNHNS and CDR2 is SASEGT. The CDR3 has 13 amino acids.

This clonotype was sampled from a man between 18 and 35 years old in good health and CMV-seronegative. Sequenced: PBMCs. The chain uses TRBV6-1 and TRBJ2-7; no reliable D call. CDR3 nucleotide sequence: TGTGCCAGCAGTGAAGTACGGAGCTACGAGCAGTACTTC. Translating gives CASSEVRSYEQYF.